Listed below are T cell receptor beta chains from one sample, sequenced in a study of blood T cell repertoires in COVID-19. The method was immunoSEQ multiplex PCR; TCRdb's version includes in-frame clones alone and lacks a portion of them. The data show more than 200,000 clones, with about nine tenths seen just once and around 1.8% held by the top ten. The sequencing input was PBMCs or T cells enriched from blood (not recorded which). The source of these receptors is a middle-aged man who had recovered from COVID-19. The CDR3 runs from the conserved cysteine through the conserved F or W. The D gene is left open where the match is weak. Clone size appears in some rows only: once, few, many, or a class for an expanded clone.

clone_size j_call v_call d_call cdr3_nt cdr3_aa
. TRBJ2-7 TRBV5-6 . TGTGCCAGCAGCTTTACCGGGACCTACGAGCAGTACTTC CASSFTGTYEQYF
. TRBJ1-4 TRBV4-2 . TGTGCCAGCAGCCGCAGTGAAAAACTGTTTTTT CASSRSEKLFF
once TRBJ2-1 TRBV18 TRBD1 TGTGCCAGCTCACCAACATCTGGGCCAGGGGGCAATGAGCAGTTCTTC CASSPTSGPGGNEQFF
. TRBJ1-2 TRBV7-9 TRBD1 TGTGCCATCCCCGGGACAGGGTTTGATGGCTACACCTTC CAIPGTGFDGYTF
. TRBJ1-1 TRBV13 TRBD1 TGTGCCAGCAGAAGGGGACAGGGGATAGAAGCTTTCTTT CASRRGQGIEAFF
. TRBJ2-2 TRBV5-4 . TGTGCCAGCAGCCCCACTCGTGGGCCGGCCGGGGAGCTGTTTTTT CASSPTRGPAGELFF
. TRBJ2-7 TRBV7-2 TRBD2 TGTGCCAGCAGCTTGCGAGCGGGAGGGTACGAGCAGTACTTC CASSLRAGGYEQYF
. TRBJ2-3 TRBV6-5 TRBD1 TGTGCCAGCAGTTACTTTACAGGGGGAAACACAGATACGCAGTATTTT CASSYFTGGNTDTQYF
once TRBJ1-1 TRBV2 TRBD1 TGTGCCAGCAGCCCGGACAGGGGGCTGAAAACTTTCTTT CASSPDRGLKTFF
. TRBJ2-1 TRBV24-1 TRBD1 TGTGCCACCAGCACCGGGACAGGGCACAATGAGCAGTTCTTC CATSTGTGHNEQFF
. TRBJ1-3 TRBV5-1 TRBD1 TGCGCCAGCAGGCTGACCGGGACAGGGGGTAACACCATATATTTT CASRLTGTGGNTIYF
. TRBJ2-1 TRBV3-1/TRBV3-2 TRBD2 TGTGCCAGCAGCCAAGATAGCGGAGTAGCGGGCTACAATGAGCAGTTCTTC CASSQDSGVAGYNEQFF
. TRBJ1-1 TRBV6-2/TRBV6-3 . TGTGCCAGCAGTTCCCTGGAAGGGGGCACTGAAGCTTTCTTT CASSSLEGGTEAFF
. TRBJ2-7 TRBV4-1 TRBD2 TGCGCCAGCAGCCACCCCAGACAACCCCGGGAGGACCATTACTACGAGCAGTACTTC CASSHPRQPREDHYYEQYF
. TRBJ1-2 TRBV5-1 . TGCGCCAGCAGCTTGGAGTCCAGGGACTATGGCTACACCTTC CASSLESRDYGYTF
. TRBJ2-4 TRBV5-6 TRBD2 TGTGCCAGCAGCTTGGGCCAGGGAGGGAACATTCAGTACTTC CASSLGQGGNIQYF
. TRBJ1-1 TRBV6-4 . TGTGCCAGCAGCCCTGGGTGGCTCAGGGGAGCGAACACTGAAGCTTTCTTT CASSPGWLRGANTEAFF
many TRBJ2-1 TRBV19 TRBD1 TGTGCCAGTAGTATCGGGACAGGGTTTCTTGGCGAGCAGTTCTTC CASSIGTGFLGEQFF
. TRBJ2-4 TRBV12-3/TRBV12-4 . TGTGCCAGCAGCCGTGCCAGACAGATTCAGTACTTC CASSRARQIQYF
. TRBJ2-5 TRBV30 . TGTGCCTGGAGTGTAAACAGGCAAGAGACCCAGTACTTC CAWSVNRQETQYF
. TRBJ2-7 TRBV6-5 . TGTGCCAGCAGTCGCGGTGGAGGTTCCGAGCAGTACTTC CASSRGGGSEQYF
. TRBJ2-1 TRBV3-1/TRBV3-2 . TGTGCCAGCAGCCAAGATCTGGCCAGCTCCTACAATGAGCAGTTCTTC CASSQDLASSYNEQFF